Following are 30 T cell receptor beta chains from one sample sequenced in a study of CD8 T cells in Susac syndrome. RNA in amounts of roughly 0.5 to 1 ug was reverse transcribed with random hexamers. TCRdb processed the immunoSEQ multiplex PCR reads anew with MiXCR; each CDR3 protein has one entry. The sample lists some 95,000 distinct CDR3 sequences, roughly 93% occurring once. Sequences were obtained from CD8+ T cells from PBMCs. These receptors were collected from a human donor in good health.

The chain combines TRBV7-2 with TRBJ1-1, with TRBD1 as a possible D gene (5 bases). Germline CDR1 and CDR2: SGHTA and FQGNSA. The CDR3 length is 13 residues. Trimming shortened V by 1 base and J by 10 bases, and 13 bases separated the two germline ends. The CDR3 DNA reads as TGTGCCAGCAGCTTAGGGGGACCCCAGGGAGCTTTCTTT. Its translation: CASSLGGPQGAFF.

The chain combines TRBV27 with TRBJ2-3, with TRBD2 matching 7 bases. CDR1 and CDR2 (germline): MNHEY, SMNVEV (reference sequence). V lost 3 bases, J lost 1 base, and 4 bases stayed unmatched. CDR3 size: 15 residues. The CDR3 is CASSFRAGGTDTQYF. The CDR3 DNA reads TGTGCCAGCAGTTTTCGGGCGGGGGGCACAGATACGCAGTATTTT.

This chain uses TRBV30 with TRBJ1-2, with D maybe TRBD1 (6 bases). CDR3 length: 13 amino acids. Germline-derived CDR1 and CDR2 are GTSNPN and SVGIG (reference sequence). V was trimmed by 0 bases and J by 8 bases, leaving 13 bases between them. In DNA form, the CDR3 reads TGTGCCTGGAGTGTAGGACAGCCAAGAGGCTACACCTTC. This translates into CAWSVGQPRGYTF.

The CDR3 sequence is CASSGETGSNTEAFF. The CDR3 coding sequence is TGCGCCAGCAGCGGGGAGACAGGGTCGAACACTGAAGCTTTCTTT. The chain is built from TRBV5-1 and TRBJ1-1; TRBD1 agrees at 7 bases. The CDR3 loop spans 15 amino acids. Germline lookup yields CDR1 SGHRS and CDR2 YFSETQ. J was trimmed by 1 base and V by 4 bases; bases with no gene match: 7.

The chain recombines TRBV20-1 with TRBJ2-7; 8 bases are a match to TRBD2. J lost 1 base, V lost 0 bases, and 5 bases had no gene match. This CDR3 is 15 amino acids long. Germline V gene sequence: CDR1 DFQATT, CDR2 SNEGSKA (reference sequence). The CDR3 nucleotides are TGCAGTGCTAGAGATCGGGCGGGGGGTTCCTACGAGCAGTACTTC. Its protein is CSARDRAGGSYEQYF.

The V call is TRBV29-1, the J call TRBJ2-1; TRBD2 aligns across 12 bases. Losses at the gene ends were 0 bases for V and 3 bases for J; bases not matched to a gene: 9. Germline-derived CDR1 and CDR2 are SQVTM and ANQGSEA. The CDR3 is made up of 18 amino acids. Here the CDR3 reads CSVEDRPSGGGIYNEQFF. The CDR3 coding sequence is TGCAGCGTTGAAGATAGGCCTAGCGGGGGGGGAATCTACAATGAGCAGTTCTTC.

V and J are TRBV20-1 and TRBJ2-5; TRBD2 matches 14 bases. Germline trimming cut 6 bases from V and 5 bases from J; bases unmatched to any gene: 11. This CDR3 region has 16 residues. Germline V gene data show CDR1 as DFQATT and CDR2 as SNEGSKA (reference sequence). The CDR3 nucleotides are TGCAGTGCGTCCGGGACTAGCGGGGGCCAAGGGGAGACCCAGTACTTC. It specifies CSASGTSGGQGETQYF.

The V call is TRBV6-6, the J call TRBJ1-6; D unresolved. The germline CDR1 and CDR2 sequences are MNHNY and SVGAGI (reference sequence). The V end lost 9 bases, the J end lost 6 bases, and 9 bases lay between the germline ends. The CDR3 covers 12 residues. The chain's CDR3 is CASTGANSPLHF. The CDR3 region has the DNA TGTGCCAGTACCGGTGCTAATTCACCCCTCCACTTT.

This chain joins TRBV5-1 and TRBJ2-1; TRBD2 agrees at 13 bases. Losses at the gene ends were 3 bases for V and 4 bases for J; bases not matched to a gene: 13. Germline V gene lookup returns CDR1 SGHRS and CDR2 YFSETQ. CDR3 length: 19 amino acids. The CDR3 loop is CASSYTPTSGGSSYNEQFF. CDR3 nucleotides: TGCGCCAGCAGCTACACCCCGACTAGCGGGGGGTCCTCATACAATGAGCAGTTCTTC.

The J gene is TRBJ1-1, the V gene TRBV6-1; D not certain. This CDR3 has 12 amino acids. With 8 bases removed from V and 5 bases from J, the gap between germline ends came to 12 bases. Germline CDR1 MNHNS, CDR2 SASEGT. The CDR3 DNA is TGTGCCAGCCCCGGGGTTGGAACTGAAGCTTTCTTT. Its translation is CASPGVGTEAFF.

This clonotype was seen a single time. This chain connects TRBV19 to TRBJ2-2; 8 bases fit TRBD2. CDR3 length: 16 amino acids. CDR1 LNHDA and CDR2 SQIVND come from the germline V gene (reference sequence). V dropped 5 bases and J dropped 7; count of bases not matched to a gene: 12. CDR3 loop: CASSDPAGGIFGELFF. CDR3 bases: TGTGCCAGTAGTGACCCGGCGGGGGGCATTTTCGGGGAGCTGTTTTTT.

The chain carries TRBV12-3 or TRBV12-4 and TRBJ2-1; the D is unclear. This CDR3 contains 14 residues. V lost 6 bases and J 1 base, leaving 10 bases between the germline ends. CDR3 sequence: CASSSRSSYNEQFF. The CDR3 DNA reads as TGTGCCAGCAGCTCGAGGTCTTCCTACAATGAGCAGTTCTTC.

The J gene is TRBJ1-1, the V gene TRBV15; D gene uncertain. CDR3 length: 14 amino acids. Germline V gene data show CDR1 as LNHNV and CDR2 as YYDKDF (reference sequence). The V and J ends lost 3 bases and 4 bases respectively, with 12 bases between them. CDR3 nucleotide sequence: TGTGCCACCAGCAGCTCTTCTGGTGGCACTGAAGCTTTCTTT. Translating it yields CATSSSSGGTEAFF. Looking up the rest from reference TRBV15 and TRBJ1-1 gives the full variable domain: DAMVIQNPRYQVTQFGKPVTLSCSQTLNHNVMYWYQQKSSQAPKLLFHYYDKDFNNEADTPDNFQSRRPNTSFCFLDIRSPGLGDTAMYLCATSSSSGGTEAFFGQGTRLTVV.

The chain carries TRBV29-1 and TRBJ2-7; a possible D gene is TRBD1 (6 bases). The CDR3 sequence is 12 residues long. In germline, CDR1 is SQVTM, CDR2 ANQGSEA. The V end lost 8 bases, the J end lost 3 bases, and 14 bases lay between the germline ends. Here the CDR3 reads CSPKDRHYEQYF. The CDR3 DNA sequence: TGCAGCCCCAAAGACAGGCACTACGAGCAGTACTTC.

The J gene is TRBJ2-5, the V gene TRBV5-1; the match to TRBD2 covers 7 bases. The CDR3 sequence is 14 residues long. CDR1 is SGHRS, CDR2 YFSETQ, per germline. After removal of 5 bases from V and 5 bases from J, the junction contained 9 bases not matched to a gene. The CDR3 sequence: CASSHGAGFETQYF. CDR3 in DNA: TGCGCCAGCAGTCACGGAGCGGGGTTCGAGACCCAGTACTTC.

V gene TRBV21-1 combines with J gene TRBJ2-4. TRBV21-1 is a pseudogene locus. The CDR3 sequence is 13 residues long. The CDR3: CASPDLAKNIQYF. The CDR3 DNA sequence: TGTGCCAGCCCCGATTTAGCCAAAAATATTCAGTACTTC.

The genes are TRBV14 and TRBJ2-7; 8 positions match TRBD1. Losses at the gene ends were 4 bases for V and 3 bases for J; bases not matched to a gene: 8. Per the germline V gene, CDR1 is SGHDN and CDR2 is FVKESK. CDR3 length: 15 residues. The CDR3 region has the DNA TGTGCCAGCAGCCCGGACAGGGTCCCCGACTACGAGCAGTACTTC. Encoded protein: CASSPDRVPDYEQYF. Full variable domain (missing parts from reference TRBV14 and TRBJ2-7): EAGVTQFPSHSVIEKGQTVTLRCDPISGHDNLYWYRRVMGKEIKFLLHFVKESKQDESGMPNNRFLAERTGGTYSTLKVQPAELEDSGVYFCASSPDRVPDYEQYFGPGTRLTVT.

As DNA, the CDR3 is TGTGCCAGCAGCTTGGACGACAGTTCCTACGAGCAGTACTTC. It is translated as CASSLDDSSYEQYF. V gene TRBV5-4 combines with J gene TRBJ2-7, with D tentatively TRBD1 (5 bases). This CDR3 has 14 residues. V was pared by 0 bases and J by 1 base, with 8 bases between. CDR1 SGHNT and CDR2 YYREEE come from the germline V gene (reference sequence).

The chain employs TRBV4-1 and TRBJ2-2; TRBD2 matches 12 bases. V lost 3 bases, J lost 6 bases, and 11 bases stayed unmatched. CDR1 and CDR2 (germline): MGHRA, YSYEKL. CDR3 size: 18 residues. DNA of the CDR3: TGCGCCAGCAGCCACCCCCTACTAGCGGGGGGCCCCCCCGGGGAGCTGTTTTTT. Protein sequence: CASSHPLLAGGPPGELFF.

The chain joins TRBV5-5 to TRBJ2-1; no clear D gene. Germline V gives CDR1 SGHKS, CDR2 YYEKEE (reference sequence). Trimming removed 0 bases at V and 0 bases at J, with 10 bases between. CDR3 length: 16 amino acids. The DNA for the CDR3 is TGTGCCAGCAGCTTGGTCGGAAGAAGCTCCTACAATGAGCAGTTCTTC. Protein product: CASSLVGRSSYNEQFF.

V usage is TRBV9 and J usage is TRBJ1-4; 7 nucleotides line up with TRBD1. This CDR3 is built from 14 residues. Germline trimming cut 7 bases from V and 6 bases from J; bases unmatched to any gene: 9. CDR1 is SGDLS, CDR2 YYNGEE, per germline. The CDR3 here is CASGTAGGHEKLFF. In DNA form, the CDR3 reads TGTGCCAGCGGAACGGCAGGGGGACATGAAAAACTGTTTTTT.

The gene calls are TRBV7-8 and TRBJ1-2; D call uncertain. Germline CDR1 SGHVS, CDR2 FQNEAQ. V was shortened by 5 bases and J by 8 bases, with 12 bases between the two germline ends. The CDR3 length is 12 residues. The chain's CDR3 is CASSKTLGGYTF. The CDR3 DNA sequence: TGTGCCAGCAGCAAAACCCTGGGGGGCTACACCTTC.

This chain joins TRBV6-2 or TRBV6-3 and TRBJ2-4; D is unresolved. V lost 0 bases, J lost 1 base, and 4 bases lay in between. CDR3 length: 14 amino acids. Germline CDR1 and CDR2: MNHEY and SVGEGT. As DNA, the CDR3 is TGTGCCAGCAGTTACTCACGGGCCAAAAACATTCAGTACTTC. Amino acids: CASSYSRAKNIQYF.

This clonotype has just a few counts. The chain recombines TRBV7-9 with TRBJ2-7, with D uncertain. The CDR3 loop spans 14 amino acids. In germline, CDR1 is SEHNR, CDR2 FQNEAQ (reference sequence). Between the trimmed V and J ends, which lost 2 bases and 1 base, there was a span of 9 bases. CDR3 region: CASSLNLDSYEQYF. The CDR3 bases are TGTGCCAGCAGCTTAAACCTAGATTCCTACGAGCAGTACTTC. The complete variable domain, with remaining parts taken from reference TRBV7-9 and TRBJ2-7, reads DTGVSQNPRHKITKRGQNVTFRCDPISEHNRLYWYRQTLGQGPEFLTYFQNEAQLEKSRLLSDRFSAERPKGSFSTLEIQRTEQGDSAMYLCASSLNLDSYEQYFGPGTRLTVT.

The gene calls are TRBV19 and TRBJ1-2; D is perhaps TRBD1 (6 bases). The V end lost 6 bases, the J end lost 3 bases, and 32 bases lay between the germline ends. The germline V gene has CDR1 LNHDA and CDR2 SQIVND (reference sequence). The CDR3 runs 20 residues. CDR3 nucleotides: TGTGCCAGTAGCCGCGGAGGGGGGGTCCAGGCAGTCCACCCGGACTATGGCTACACCTTC. Its protein product is CASSRGGGVQAVHPDYGYTF.

The chain joins TRBV7-9 to TRBJ2-5, with D maybe TRBD1 (6 bases). Looked up from germline, CDR1 is SEHNR and CDR2 is FQNEAQ (reference sequence). Trimming took 2 bases from V and 3 from J, leaving 10 bases between them. There are 14 residues in the CDR3. The CDR3 loop is CASSLPNREETQYF. The CDR3 nucleotides are TGTGCCAGCAGCTTACCGAACAGGGAAGAGACCCAGTACTTC.

The chain links TRBV19 to TRBJ1-2; 9 bases agree with TRBD1. Germline values: CDR1 LNHDA, CDR2 SQIVND (reference sequence). The CDR3 totals 13 residues. V dropped 9 bases and J dropped 2; count of bases not matched to a gene: 4. The CDR3 region is CASRDRENYGYTF. Here the CDR3 DNA reads TGTGCCAGCCGGGACAGGGAAAACTATGGCTACACCTTC. Using reference TRBV19 and TRBJ1-2 for the parts outside the CDR3, the full variable domain is DGGITQSPKYLFRKEGQNVTLSCEQNLNHDAMYWYRQDPGQGLRLIYYSQIVNDFQKGDIAEGYSVSREKKESFPLTVTSAQKNPTAFYLCASRDRENYGYTFGSGTRLTVV.

In this sample, this clonotype turned up once. V usage is TRBV5-1 and J usage is TRBJ2-7, with 7 positions matching TRBD1. V was clipped by 0 bases and J by 5 bases; unmatched bases: 5. The CDR3 extends over 14 amino acids. Germline CDR1 reads SGHRS; CDR2 reads YFSETQ. The CDR3 sequence is CASSLAYRGHEQYF. In nucleotides, the CDR3 is TGCGCCAGCAGCTTGGCCTACAGGGGTCACGAGCAGTACTTC.

V gene TRBV28 combines with J gene TRBJ2-2; 7 bases agree with TRBD2. V shed 2 bases, J shed 4 bases, and the junction held 7 bases outside the gene matches. CDR1 MDHEN and CDR2 SYDVKM come from the germline V gene. The CDR3 is made up of 16 amino acids. Written as DNA, the CDR3 is TGTGCCAGCAGTTTAAACGGCGGCGGGAGCACCGGGGAGCTGTTTTTT. Amino acids: CASSLNGGGSTGELFF.

V usage is TRBV9 and J usage is TRBJ1-5; D unclear. From germline, CDR1 is SGDLS and CDR2 YYNGEE. The CDR3 runs 14 residues. V lost 3 bases, J lost 1 base, and 8 bases lay in between. The CDR3 region is CASSGGASNQPQHF. DNA of the CDR3: TGTGCCAGCAGCGGGGGAGCGAGCAATCAGCCCCAGCATTTT.